The following is a T cell receptor beta chain sequence with its context. Relapsing-remitting disease, either stable or active, was present in the treatment-naive patients who were the multiple sclerosis controls. Random hexamers served to reverse transcribe roughly 0.45 to 1 ug RNA. One entry per CDR3 protein results from TCRdb running MiXCR on the immunoSEQ multiplex PCR reads. Of 170,000 or so distinct CDR3 sequences in the sample, approximately 94% were seen once. These data belong to a study of CD8 T cells in Susac syndrome. The CDR3 contains 15 residues. The germline V gene encodes CDR1 LGHNA and CDR2 YSLEER. The ends were cut back, 0 bases at V and 2 bases at J, with 10 bases in the middle.

V gene TRBV4-3 combines with J gene TRBJ1-2; a possible D gene is TRBD1 (5 bases). The material sequenced was CD4+ T cells from PBMCs. This receptor was taken from a human donor with multiple sclerosis. CDR3 coding DNA: TGCGCCAGCAGCCAAGATCCAGGGTCGAACTATGGCTACACCTTC. This codes for CASSQDPGSNYGYTF.